The source of this T cell receptor (beta chain) is a study of T cell repertoires in cytomegalovirus infection. Overall study: Public TCR beta signatures marked donors with CMV infection and the matching HLA.

From the reads, TCRdb called clonotypes with MiXCR, one entry per CDR3 protein. The sample comprises under 850,000 distinct CDR3 sequences, 35% to 45% of which are singletons, and about 2.8% rests with the top ten. This clonotype was seen only a few times. Its matching antigen is unknown. Trimming removed 3 bases at V and 1 base at J, with 13 bases between. The CDR3 covers 15 residues. CDR1 SGHVT and CDR2 SQSDAQ come from the germline V gene. Points from the study as a whole: The cumulative frequency of public TCR beta families identified carriers of CMV plus the relevant HLA. In two of eight donors, the top clonotype was HLA-C-restricted CMV-specific.

The chain links TRBV7-4 to TRBJ2-7; D might be TRBD2 (6 bases). The sample comprised PBMCs. The clonotype comes from a human donor in good health (CMV status not recorded). Some clones in this sample may be carry-over from other donors' samples. The CDR3 region is CASSLGLITSYEQYF. The CDR3 coding sequence is TGTGCCAGCAGCTTGGGACTTATAACGTCCTACGAGCAGTACTTC. The full variable domain, rest sourced from reference TRBV7-4 and TRBJ2-7, is GAGVSQSPRYKVAKRGRDVALRCDSISGHVTLYWYRQTLGQGSEVLTYSQSDAQRDKSGRPSGRFSAERPERSVSTLKIQRTEQGDSAVYLCASSLGLITSYEQYFGPGTRLTVT.